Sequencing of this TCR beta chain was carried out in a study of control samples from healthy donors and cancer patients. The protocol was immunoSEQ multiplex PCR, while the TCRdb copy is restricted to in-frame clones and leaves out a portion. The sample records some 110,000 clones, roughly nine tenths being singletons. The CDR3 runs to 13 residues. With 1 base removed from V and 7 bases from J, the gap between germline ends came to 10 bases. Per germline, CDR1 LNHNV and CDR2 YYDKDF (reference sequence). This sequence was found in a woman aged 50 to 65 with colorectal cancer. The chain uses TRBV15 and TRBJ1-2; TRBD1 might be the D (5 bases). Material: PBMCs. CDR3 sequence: CATSRVYQGGYTF. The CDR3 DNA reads TGTGCCACCAGCAGAGTCTACCAGGGTGGCTACACCTTC.